This section outlines one TCR beta chain sequence together with its context. Its antigen is unknown. Germline-derived CDR1 and CDR2 are SGHVS and FQNEAQ. The V and J ends lost 7 bases and 0 bases respectively, with 7 bases between them. The CDR3 runs to 12 residues. The data originate from a study of T cell responses to AZD1222 COVID-19 vaccine. Study conclusions and caveats: Spike as a whole was targeted by vaccine-associated CD4 TCRs, dominant at 160-218 and 743-854. Donors skewed white British and female; clonal diversity was possibly underestimated. The study identified only a handful of AZD1222 recipients as seropositive at baseline.

Libraries were prepared by immunoSEQ multiplex PCR; TCRdb keeps only in-frame clonotypes and omits some of them. This sample yields approximately 130,000 clones, of which approximately 88% are seen a single time; approximately 27% belongs to the top ten. The source is an adult in good health. This specimen consisted of peripheral blood, obtained on day 0 of AZD1222 vaccination. This chain links TRBV7-8 with TRBJ2-7; no definite D call. The CDR3 protein is CASNPNSYEQYF. The CDR3 DNA follows: TGTGCCAGCAACCCGAACTCCTACGAGCAGTACTTC.